Sequencing of this TCR beta chain was carried out in a study of early T cells in non-severe SARS-CoV-2 infection. TCRdb redid the calling of the 5' RACE reads with MiXCR, one entry per CDR3 protein. The sample lists roughly 120,000 distinct CDR3 sequences; 15% were seen once. Germline-derived CDR1 and CDR2 are ENHRY and SYGVKD. The V and J ends lost 5 bases and 0 bases, in that order; junction bases with no gene match: 6. The CDR3 runs 15 residues. This clonotype was counted a few times. This sequence joins TRBV10-3 and TRBJ2-5; TRBD2 matches at 7 bases. This receptor was obtained from an adult who was a healthcare worker with PCR-confirmed SARS-CoV-2 infection or an uninfected control (not recorded which). Input material: whole blood. The CDR3 DNA reads TGTGCCATCAGTAGGGAGCGGGGAGACCAAGAGACCCAGTACTTC. The encoded protein is CAISRERGDQETQYF.